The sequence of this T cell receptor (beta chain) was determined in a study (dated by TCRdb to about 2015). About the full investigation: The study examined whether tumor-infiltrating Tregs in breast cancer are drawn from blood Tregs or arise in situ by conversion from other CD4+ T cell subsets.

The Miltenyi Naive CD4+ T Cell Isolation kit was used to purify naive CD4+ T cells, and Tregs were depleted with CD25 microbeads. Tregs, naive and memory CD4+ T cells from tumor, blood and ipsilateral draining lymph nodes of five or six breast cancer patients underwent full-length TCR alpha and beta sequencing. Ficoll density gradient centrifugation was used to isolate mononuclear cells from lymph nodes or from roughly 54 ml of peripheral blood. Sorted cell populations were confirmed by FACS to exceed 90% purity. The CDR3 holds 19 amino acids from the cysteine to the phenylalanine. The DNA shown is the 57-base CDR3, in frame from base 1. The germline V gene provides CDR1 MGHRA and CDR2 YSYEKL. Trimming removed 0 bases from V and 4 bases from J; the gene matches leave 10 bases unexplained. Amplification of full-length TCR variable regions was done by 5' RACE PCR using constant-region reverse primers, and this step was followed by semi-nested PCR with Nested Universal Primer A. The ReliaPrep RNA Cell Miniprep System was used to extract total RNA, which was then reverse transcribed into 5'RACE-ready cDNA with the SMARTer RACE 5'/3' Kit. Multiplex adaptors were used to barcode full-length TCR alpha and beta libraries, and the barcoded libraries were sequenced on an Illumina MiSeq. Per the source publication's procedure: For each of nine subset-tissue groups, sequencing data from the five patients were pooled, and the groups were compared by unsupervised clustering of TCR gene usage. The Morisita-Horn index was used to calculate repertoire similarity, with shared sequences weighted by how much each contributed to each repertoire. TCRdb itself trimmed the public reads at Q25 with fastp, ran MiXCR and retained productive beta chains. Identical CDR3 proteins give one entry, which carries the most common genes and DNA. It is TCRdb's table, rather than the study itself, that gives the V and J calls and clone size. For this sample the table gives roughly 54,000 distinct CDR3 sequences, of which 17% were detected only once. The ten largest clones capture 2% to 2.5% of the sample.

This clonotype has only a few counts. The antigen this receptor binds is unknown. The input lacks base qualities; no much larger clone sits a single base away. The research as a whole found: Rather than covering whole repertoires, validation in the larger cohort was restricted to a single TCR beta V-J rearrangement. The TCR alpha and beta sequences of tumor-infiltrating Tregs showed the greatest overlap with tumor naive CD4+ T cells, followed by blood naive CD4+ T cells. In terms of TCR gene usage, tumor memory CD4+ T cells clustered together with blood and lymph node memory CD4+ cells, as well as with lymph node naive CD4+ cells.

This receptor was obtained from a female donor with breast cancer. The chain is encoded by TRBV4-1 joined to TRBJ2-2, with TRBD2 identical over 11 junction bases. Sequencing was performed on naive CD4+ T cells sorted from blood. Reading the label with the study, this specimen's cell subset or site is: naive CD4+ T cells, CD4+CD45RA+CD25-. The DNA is TGCGCCAGCAGCCAAGAAAGAGGTAGCGGGAGGGCCGGCACCGGGGAGCTGTTTTTT. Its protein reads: CASSQERGSGRAGTGELFF.